The 32 T cell receptor beta chains given below trace back to one sample, sequenced in a study of regulatory T cells in long-lasting Graves disease. Time point in this sample: newly diagnosed GD, antithyroid drugs for less than 3 months. RNA from PBMCs was the source of the TCR library. To make TCR beta libraries, researchers used iRepertoire HTBI primers and Arm-PCR of CDR3 regions. A single record per CDR3 protein comes from TCRdb applying MiXCR to the multiplex PCR reads. Of approximately 400,000 distinct CDR3 sequences listed, roughly a sixth were seen once; the top ten hold about 24%. Sample: peripheral blood mononuclear cells (PBMCs), taken at new diagnosis, from a patient treated with antithyroid drugs. Receptors originate from a female donor with Graves disease.

This clonotype was picked up many times. The chain employs TRBV2 and TRBJ1-2; TRBD1 matches 8 bases. CDR1 and CDR2 (germline): SNHLY, FYNNEI. The CDR3 sequence is 14 residues long. Trimming removed 5 bases from V and 1 base from J; junction bases left unmatched: 3. CDR3 DNA sequence: TGTGCCAGCAGTACGGGACAGGATAACTATGGCTACACCTTC. Translation: CASSTGQDNYGYTF. Filled out from reference TRBV2 and TRBJ1-2, the complete variable domain reads EPEVTQTPSHQVTQMGQEVILRCVPISNHLYFYWYRQILGQKVEFLVSFYNNEISEKSEIFDDQFSVERPDGSNFTLKIRSTKLEDSAMYFCASSTGQDNYGYTFGSGTRLTVV.

This clonotype has only a few counts. A read error is possible here, since a much larger clone lies one base away. This sequence joins TRBV12-3 or TRBV12-4 and TRBJ2-1; 10 positions agree with TRBD2. The CDR3 loop spans 16 amino acids. CDR3 in amino acids: CASGLVPSGGSDEQFF. The CDR3 DNA follows: TGTGCCAGCGGTTTAGTCCCTAGCGGGGGATCCGATGAGCAGTTCTTC.

This clonotype was recorded many times. J is TRBJ2-7 and V is TRBV29-1; D remains ambiguous. Germline-derived CDR1 and CDR2 are SQVTM and ANQGSEA. The ends were cut back, 5 bases at V and 0 bases at J, with 8 bases in the middle. The CDR3 is 12 amino acids. The DNA for the CDR3 is TGCAGCGTTCTGACGAGCTCCTACGAGCAGTACTTC. Translated, it gives CSVLTSSYEQYF.

As regards this clonotype: This may come from a read error, since a much larger clone is one base off. The chain recombines TRBV4-1 with TRBJ1-1, with D possibly matching TRBD1 (5 bases). CDR1 and CDR2 from the germline V gene are MGHRA and YSYEKL. CDR3 length equals 14 residues. CDR3 bases: TGCGCCAGCATGCCGGGACTCCCCAACTCTGAAGCTTCCTTT. Translated, it gives CASMPGLPNSEASF.

This clonotype was observed at least ten times. V usage is TRBV5-1 and J usage is TRBJ1-1, with a possible D match to TRBD1 (5 bases). This CDR3 has 14 residues. The germline V and J ends were trimmed by 7 bases and 4 bases, with 17 bases remaining between them. Germline CDR1 is SGHRS and CDR2 is YFSETQ. In DNA form, the CDR3 reads TGCGCCAGCTCGGACAAGGCGCGGAGCACTGAAGCTTTCTTT. Translation: CASSDKARSTEAFF.

The sample holds a few counts of this clonotype. V is TRBV18 and J is TRBJ2-1; no clear D gene. Germline V gene data show CDR1 as KGHSH and CDR2 as LQKENI. V lost 0 bases and J lost 5, with 14 bases in between. CDR3 length: 16 amino acids. Here the CDR3 DNA reads TGTGCCAGCTCACCACCGAGCAGGAGAACTAACAATGAGCAGTTCTTC. Its translation is CASSPPSRRTNNEQFF. Complete variable domain (other parts from reference TRBV18 and TRBJ2-1): NAGVMQNPRHLVRRRGQEARLRCSPMKGHSHVYWYRQLPEEGLKFMVYLQKENIIDESGMPKERFSAEFPKEGPSILRIQQVVRGDSAAYFCASSPPSRRTNNEQFFGPGTRLTVL.

For this clonotype: A read error is the likely source, as a far larger clone sits one nucleotide away. The chain links TRBV6-1 to TRBJ1-1; TRBD1 aligns across 7 bases. The CDR3 covers 16 residues. Germline CDR1 MNHNS, CDR2 SASEGT. The CDR3 loop is CASSPRSLQGRAEASF. The CDR3 DNA sequence: TGTGCCAGCAGCCCCAGGTCCCTACAGGGGAGAGCTGAAGCTTCCTTT.

The rearrangement joins TRBV10-3 to TRBJ2-2, with 9 bases identical to TRBD2. Looked up from germline, CDR1 is ENHRY and CDR2 is SYGVKD. V trimming: 7 bases; J trimming: 3 bases; junction bases outside the gene matches: 6. The CDR3 is 15 residues long. CDR3 nucleotides: TGTGCCATCACTCCTCGCGGGGGGGACACCGGGGAGCTGTTTTTT. Protein product: CAITPRGGDTGELFF.

This clonotype was found many times. The chain couples TRBV5-6 to TRBJ2-1; tentative D call: TRBD2 (5 bases). The CDR3 covers 17 residues. Per germline, CDR1 SGHDT and CDR2 YYEEEE. V lost 5 bases, J lost 1 base, and 19 bases lay in between. DNA of the CDR3: TGTGCCAGCAGTCTTACTCTAGGACTTACTTCCTACAATGAGCAGTTCTTC. Translated: CASSLTLGLTSYNEQFF.

In this sample, this clonotype turned up many times. The rearrangement uses TRBV19 and TRBJ1-1, with D maybe TRBD1 (6 bases). Per the germline V gene, CDR1 is LNHDA and CDR2 is SQIVND (reference sequence). Trimming took 3 bases from V and 8 from J, leaving 16 bases between them. CDR3 length: 14 amino acids. In DNA, the CDR3 is TGTGCCAGTAGTATTTCCCCCATGGGGGCCGAAGCTTTCTTT. This gives the protein CASSISPMGAEAFF. Full variable domain (outside the CDR3, taken from reference TRBV19 and TRBJ1-1): DGGITQSPKYLFRKEGQNVTLSCEQNLNHDAMYWYRQDPGQGLRLIYYSQIVNDFQKGDIAEGYSVSREKKESFPLTVTSAQKNPTAFYLCASSISPMGAEAFFGQGTRLTVV.

This clonotype was seen many times. The chain uses TRBV5-1 and TRBJ2-3; TRBD2 matches 9 bases. J gave up 4 bases and V 1 base, and 13 bases lay outside the gene matches. This CDR3 is 18 amino acids long. Germline V gives CDR1 SGHRS, CDR2 YFSETQ. The CDR3 nucleotides are TGCGCCAGCAGCTTGACCCTTGGTAGCGGGAGTTCCTCAGATACGCAGTATTTT. Residues: CASSLTLGSGSSSDTQYF.

This clonotype has at least ten counts. The J gene is TRBJ1-5, the V gene TRBV4-1; TRBD1 is a possible D gene (6 bases). The CDR3 totals 15 residues. Looked up from germline, CDR1 is MGHRA and CDR2 is YSYEKL. V was pared by 0 bases and J by 7 bases, with 13 bases between. The CDR3 bases are TGCGCCAGCAGCCAAGACCAACAGGGTGAACAGCCCCAGCATTTT. Amino acid sequence: CASSQDQQGEQPQHF.

Many counts were recorded for this clonotype. The chain employs TRBV7-3 and TRBJ2-6; 7 bases are a match to TRBD1. The V gene's germline CDR1 is SGHTA and CDR2 FQGTGA. With 4 bases clipped from V and 0 bases from J, the junction kept 9 bases outside the gene matches. The CDR3 has 18 amino acids. The DNA of the CDR3 is TGTGCCAGCAGCTCCGGGACAGACTACCTCTCTGGGGCCAACGTCCTGACTTTC. Protein product: CASSSGTDYLSGANVLTF.

J is TRBJ1-1 and V is TRBV2, with 7 bases lining up with TRBD1. V trimming: 1 base; J trimming: 5 bases; junction bases outside the gene matches: 7. The CDR3 contains 15 residues. Germline values: CDR1 SNHLY, CDR2 FYNNEI. This CDR3 is CASSEEGAGGTEAFF. The DNA for the CDR3 is TGTGCCAGCAGTGAAGAGGGGGCGGGGGGGACTGAAGCTTTCTTT.

The CDR3 sequence is CASRGTGGRETQYF. The CDR3 DNA is TGTGCCAGTAGGGGGACAGGGGGTCGAGAGACCCAGTACTTC. The rearrangement uses TRBV19 and TRBJ2-5, with 11 positions matching TRBD1. After removal of 6 bases from V and 4 bases from J, the junction contained 4 bases not matched to a gene. This CDR3 contains 14 residues. Germline CDR1 and CDR2: LNHDA and SQIVND (reference sequence).

The chain uses TRBV15 and TRBJ1-2; D gene unclear. The germline CDR1 and CDR2 sequences are LNHNV and YYDKDF (reference sequence). Trimming pared 3 bases from V and 4 bases from J, leaving 9 bases between. The CDR3 runs 13 residues. CDR3 protein: CATSSRNVYGYTF. The DNA for the CDR3 is TGTGCCACCAGCAGCAGGAACGTCTATGGCTACACCTTC. Variable domain in full (rest from reference TRBV15 and TRBJ1-2): DAMVIQNPRYQVTQFGKPVTLSCSQTLNHNVMYWYQQKSSQAPKLLFHYYDKDFNNEADTPDNFQSRRPNTSFCFLDIRSPGLGDTAMYLCATSSRNVYGYTFGSGTRLTVV.

This rearrangement joins TRBV4-1 to TRBJ2-4; 11 nucleotides match TRBD2. Per germline, CDR1 MGHRA and CDR2 YSYEKL. This CDR3 contains 15 residues. J gave up 13 bases and V 1 base, and 9 bases lay outside the gene matches. CDR3 sequence (DNA): TGCGCCAGCAGCCAAGTGAAGCTAGCGGGAGGCCACCAGTACTTC. Protein sequence: CASSQVKLAGGHQYF.

This clonotype occurred many times. The genes are TRBV20-1 and TRBJ2-2, with 8 bases fitting TRBD1. The CDR3 has 14 residues. V gave up 4 bases and J gave up 4 bases; unmatched junction bases: 5. CDR1 and CDR2 (germline): DFQATT, SNEGSKA (reference sequence). CDR3 sequence (DNA): TGCAGTGCTACGGGACAGGAAGGCACCGGGGAGCTGTTTTTT. Translated, it gives CSATGQEGTGELFF.

The chain has TRBV24-1 and TRBJ2-1; the D is unclear. The ends were cut back, 4 bases at V and 10 bases at J, with 13 bases in the middle. Germline V CDR1 and CDR2: KGHDR, SFDVKD. This CDR3 is built from 13 residues. In DNA, the CDR3 is TGTGCCACCAGTGACCCGAAAAAATGGGAGCAGTTCTTC. This encodes CATSDPKKWEQFF.

The chain employs TRBV6-1 and TRBJ2-7, with 12 nucleotides matching TRBD2. Trimming removed 2 bases from V and 4 bases from J; junction bases left unmatched: 6. Germline values: CDR1 MNHNS, CDR2 SASEGT. This CDR3 comprises 16 residues. The CDR3 reads CASSEFLLAGGYEQYF. Written as DNA, the CDR3 is TGTGCCAGCAGTGAATTTCTACTAGCGGGAGGTTACGAGCAGTACTTC.

The CDR3 here is CASGGLAGVVEQFF. CDR3 nucleotide sequence: TGTGCCAGCGGGGGGCTAGCGGGAGTGGTTGAGCAGTTCTTC. The chain couples TRBV9 to TRBJ2-1; 10 nucleotides align to TRBD2. The germline gives CDR1 SGDLS, CDR2 YYNGEE. This CDR3 region has 14 residues. V was clipped by 7 bases and J by 9 bases; unmatched bases: 10.

This chain connects TRBV7-8 to TRBJ1-5; TRBD1 aligns across 11 bases. V was pared by 5 bases and J by 2 bases, with 5 bases of the junction left unmatched. The CDR3 is made up of 16 amino acids. CDR1 SGHVS and CDR2 FQNEAQ come from the germline V gene. The CDR3 region is CASSLRTGGRNQPQHF. The CDR3 DNA is TGTGCCAGCAGCCTACGGACAGGGGGCCGCAATCAGCCCCAGCATTTT.

This clonotype was detected ten times or more. The rearrangement links TRBV11-2 to TRBJ1-6, with 10 bases identical to TRBD1. V dropped 0 bases and J dropped 9; count of bases not matched to a gene: 2. Germline loops: CDR1 SGHAT, CDR2 FQNNGV. The CDR3 length is 15 residues. CDR3 loop: CASSLETGGVSPLHF. CDR3 bases: TGTGCCAGCAGCTTAGAGACAGGGGGCGTTTCACCCCTCCACTTT.

This clonotype was found a few times. The genes are TRBV9 and TRBJ2-5; tentative D call: TRBD1 (5 bases). The V end lost 0 bases, the J end lost 1 base, and 13 bases lay between the germline ends. Germline V gene data show CDR1 as SGDLS and CDR2 as YYNGEE. The CDR3 runs to 16 residues. CDR3 loop: CASSVGAGHAQETQYF. For the CDR3, the DNA is TGTGCCAGCAGCGTAGGGGCAGGGCACGCCCAAGAGACCCAGTACTTC.

The chain couples TRBV12-3 or TRBV12-4 to TRBJ1-2, with D perhaps matching TRBD1 (6 bases). This CDR3 region has 16 residues. V gave up 3 bases and J gave up 5 bases, with 19 bases separating them. CDR3 DNA: TGTGCCAGCAGTTTTCGGTTGAGCCCAGGGGAATATGGCTACACCTTC. This encodes CASSFRLSPGEYGYTF.

This clonotype was seen repeatedly, ten times or more. This chain joins TRBV27 and TRBJ2-7, with D possibly TRBD2 on 6 matching bases. CDR1 and CDR2 (germline): MNHEY, SMNVEV (reference sequence). The V and J ends lost 5 bases and 6 bases respectively, with 17 bases between them. This CDR3 is built from 14 residues. CDR3 loop: CASSDDRDSVEQYF. CDR3 DNA: TGTGCCAGCAGTGATGACCGGGACTCGGTCGAGCAGTACTTC.

J is TRBJ2-2 and V is TRBV27; D is ambiguous. This CDR3 is built from 11 residues. The V gene lost 4 bases and the J gene lost 9 bases, with 6 bases spanning the gap. CDR1 is MNHEY, CDR2 SMNVEV, per germline (reference sequence). The CDR3 here is CASSSGRELFF. In nucleotides, the CDR3 is TGTGCCAGCAGTTCCGGCCGGGAGCTGTTTTTT.

This clonotype was observed many times. The V and J genes are TRBV5-1 and TRBJ2-3; maybe TRBD1 (6 bases). Trimming left V 0 bases short and J 1 base short, with 9 bases between. Germline lookup yields CDR1 SGHRS and CDR2 YFSETQ. The CDR3 spans 15 residues. The CDR3 loop is CASSLEQGRTDTQYF. CDR3 nucleotide sequence: TGCGCCAGCAGCTTGGAACAGGGACGCACAGATACGCAGTATTTT.

This clonotype showed up many times. The chain carries TRBV10-3 and TRBJ1-2; D is undetermined. Trimming removed 3 bases from V and 4 bases from J, with 18 bases in between. Germline CDR1 is ENHRY and CDR2 is SYGVKD. CDR3 length equals 16 residues. The CDR3 bases are TGTGCCATCAGTGACGCCCCCCCCGGCAGCATCTATGGCTACACCTTC. This codes for CAISDAPPGSIYGYTF.

This clonotype was detected many times. The genes are TRBV2 and TRBJ1-4; TRBD1 is a possible D gene (5 bases). CDR3 length equals 15 residues. The V gene's germline CDR1 is SNHLY and CDR2 FYNNEI. Trimming took 3 bases from V and 7 from J, leaving 15 bases between them. As DNA, the CDR3 is TGTGCCAGCAGTGACGACAGCCCGACGGGTGAAAAACTGTTTTTT. Translated: CASSDDSPTGEKLFF. Combining the CDR3 with reference TRBV2 and TRBJ1-4 gives the whole variable domain EPEVTQTPSHQVTQMGQEVILRCVPISNHLYFYWYRQILGQKVEFLVSFYNNEISEKSEIFDDQFSVERPDGSNFTLKIRSTKLEDSAMYFCASSDDSPTGEKLFFGSGTQLSVL.

This clonotype was detected a few times. This chain connects TRBV4-3 to TRBJ1-3, with 11 bases lining up with TRBD1. The CDR3 is 15 amino acids. Trimming removed 3 bases from V and 2 bases from J; junction bases left unmatched: 0. Looked up from germline, CDR1 is LGHNA and CDR2 is YSLEER. CDR3 region: CASSQDRGPGNTIYF. DNA of the CDR3: TGCGCCAGCAGCCAGGACAGGGGGCCTGGAAACACCATATATTTT.

This clonotype has only a few counts. The rearrangement joins TRBV2 to TRBJ2-7; unclear D gene. Trimming stripped 6 bases from V and 2 bases from J, with 11 bases between. The CDR3 has 13 amino acids. Germline V lookup: CDR1 SNHLY, CDR2 FYNNEI. The CDR3 loop is CASSFTNTYEQYF. In DNA, the CDR3 is TGTGCCAGCAGCTTCACTAATACCTACGAGCAGTACTTC.